A selection of T cell receptor beta chains follows, all from one sample in a study of blood T cell repertoires in COVID-19. Produced via immunoSEQ multiplex PCR; TCRdb's table is partial and in-frame only. The sample yields over 55,000 clones, more than 70% seen once. Source material: peripheral blood. Receptor source: a man aged 45-65 years with active COVID-19. Both conserved end residues are part of each CDR3. D genes are given only for firm matches. For some rows the clone size is stated as once, few or many, or as a class when expanded; others skip it.

j_call clone_size v_call d_call cdr3_aa cdr3_nt
TRBJ2-7 - TRBV2 - CASSERTDSYEQYF TGTGCCAGCAGCGAACGGACAGACTCCTACGAGCAGTACTTC
TRBJ2-7 - TRBV7-6 TRBD1 CASSRSGTGASYEQYF TGTGCCAGCAGCCGATCCGGGACAGGGGCCTCCTACGAGCAGTACTTC
TRBJ2-7 - TRBV28 - CASSPRVGEQYF TGTGCCAGCAGTCCCAGGGTCGGCGAGCAGTACTTC
TRBJ2-1 once TRBV18 - CASRENEQFF TGTGCCAGCCGAGAAAATGAGCAGTTCTTC
TRBJ2-3 - TRBV5-1 TRBD2 CASSPTLAGADTQYF TGCGCCAGCAGCCCGACACTAGCGGGGGCAGATACGCAGTATTTT
TRBJ2-6 - TRBV18 TRBD1 CASSPSQGVGSGANVLTF TGTGCCAGCTCACCCTCACAGGGGGTGGGCTCTGGGGCCAACGTCCTGACTTTC
TRBJ2-4 - TRBV6-1 TRBD1 CASSETYGDTGGNIQYF TGTGCCAGCAGTGAAACATATGGCGATACAGGGGGGAACATTCAGTACTTC
TRBJ2-7 - TRBV7-2 - CASSGPGFEQYF TGTGCCAGCAGCGGACCAGGGTTCGAGCAGTACTTC
TRBJ2-5 - TRBV18 - CASSPRQEYQETQYF TGTGCCAGCTCCCCTAGACAGGAGTACCAAGAGACCCAGTACTTC
TRBJ2-7 - TRBV29-1 - CSAGQTYEQYF TGCAGCGCCGGACAGACCTACGAGCAGTACTTC
TRBJ2-7 - TRBV7-9 TRBD1 CASRSGTGAYEQYF TGTGCCAGCAGGTCCGGGACAGGAGCCTACGAGCAGTACTTC
TRBJ2-1 - TRBV5-4 - CASSPESSFSSYNEQFF TGTGCCAGCAGCCCGGAGAGTTCCTTCAGCTCCTACAATGAGCAGTTCTTC
TRBJ2-1 - TRBV5-1 - CASSFGGSYNEQFF TGCGCCAGCAGCTTCGGGGGCTCCTACAATGAGCAGTTCTTC
TRBJ1-2 - TRBV21-1 - CASSGPSRADYGYTF TGTGCCAGCAGCGGACCGTCCAGGGCGGACTATGGCTACACCTTC
TRBJ2-1 - TRBV6-6 TRBD2 CASSYSGGGNNEQFF TGTGCCAGCAGCTACAGCGGGGGTGGCAACAATGAGCAGTTCTTC
TRBJ2-5 - TRBV7-9 - CASSASGQETQYF TGTGCCAGCAGCGCCAGCGGTCAAGAGACCCAGTACTTC
TRBJ2-1 - TRBV4-1 - CASSLVGKRSYNEQFF TGCGCCAGCAGCTTAGTAGGAAAGCGGTCCTACAATGAGCAGTTCTTC
TRBJ1-6 - TRBV19 TRBD1 CASTLGGGQNSPLHF TGTGCCAGTACCCTAGGAGGGGGACAGAATTCACCCCTCCACTTT
TRBJ2-7 - TRBV11-3 TRBD1 CASSLGPGQKYF TGTGCCAGCAGCTTAGGCCCGGGACAGAAGTACTTC
TRBJ2-1 once TRBV7-3 - CASSLIFGDEQFF TGTGCCAGCAGCTTAATTTTCGGGGATGAGCAGTTCTTC
TRBJ2-7 - TRBV18 - CASSPGTGYEQYF TGTGCCAGCTCACCAGGTACCGGGTACGAGCAGTACTTC
TRBJ1-5 - TRBV7-9 TRBD1 CASSLGQHQPQHF TGTGCCAGCAGCTTGGGACAGCACCAGCCCCAGCATTTT
TRBJ1-4 - TRBV4-2 - CASSQELPGQGSGEKLFF TGTGCCAGCAGCCAAGAGCTACCCGGCCAGGGTTCAGGTGAAAAACTGTTTTTT
TRBJ2-6 - TRBV19 TRBD1 CASSLRQGRGANVLTF TGTGCCAGTAGTCTAAGACAGGGGAGAGGGGCCAACGTCCTGACTTTC
TRBJ2-7 once TRBV6-8 TRBD1 CASSYPGQGFYEQYF TGTGCCAGCAGTTACCCGGGACAGGGGTTCTACGAGCAGTACTTC
TRBJ2-7 - TRBV11-2 - CASNLQGRGEQYF TGTGCCAGCAACCTACAGGGTCGCGGCGAGCAGTACTTC
TRBJ2-1 - TRBV7-2 - CASSSHGSGGYNEQFF TGTGCCAGCAGCTCACACGGGTCCGGCGGCTACAATGAGCAGTTCTTC
TRBJ2-3 - TRBV19 TRBD1 CASGTGRTDTQYF TGTGCCAGCGGGACAGGGAGGACAGATACGCAGTATTTT
TRBJ2-1 - TRBV7-2 TRBD2 CASSKYLAGDNEQFF TGTGCCAGCAGCAAATACCTAGCGGGGGACAATGAGCAGTTCTTC
TRBJ2-2 - TRBV2 TRBD2 CASRELAGTGELFF TGTGCCAGCAGGGAACTAGCGGGCACCGGGGAGCTGTTTTTT
TRBJ2-2 few TRBV6-1 - CASSERAGDTGELFF TGTGCCAGCAGTGAAAGGGCAGGGGACACCGGGGAGCTGTTTTTT
TRBJ2-7 - TRBV5-1 TRBD2 CASSARSTSGGTSYEQYF TGCGCCAGCAGCGCAAGATCGACTAGCGGGGGGACTTCCTACGAGCAGTACTTC
TRBJ2-3 - TRBV10-3 - CAISERADLSTDTQYF TGTGCCATCAGTGAACGAGCGGACCTGAGCACAGATACGCAGTATTTT
TRBJ1-4 once TRBV4-2 - CASSQEVREGEKLFF TGTGCCAGCAGCCAAGAGGTCAGGGAGGGTGAAAAACTGTTTTTT